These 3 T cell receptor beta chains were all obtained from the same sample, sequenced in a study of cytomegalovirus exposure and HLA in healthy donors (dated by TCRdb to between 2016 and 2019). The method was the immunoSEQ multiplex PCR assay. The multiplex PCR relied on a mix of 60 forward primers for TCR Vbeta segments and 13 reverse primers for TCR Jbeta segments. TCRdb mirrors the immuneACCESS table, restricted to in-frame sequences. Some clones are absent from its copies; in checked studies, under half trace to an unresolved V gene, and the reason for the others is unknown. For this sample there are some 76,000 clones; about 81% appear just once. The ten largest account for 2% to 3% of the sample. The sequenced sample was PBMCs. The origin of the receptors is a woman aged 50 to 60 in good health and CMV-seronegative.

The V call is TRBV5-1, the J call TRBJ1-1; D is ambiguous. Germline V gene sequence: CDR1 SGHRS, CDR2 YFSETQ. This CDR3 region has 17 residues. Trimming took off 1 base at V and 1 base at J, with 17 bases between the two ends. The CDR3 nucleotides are TGCGCCAGCAGCTTGCGTCGTTCCAGGCAGGCGAACACTGAAGCTTTCTTT. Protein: CASSLRRSRQANTEAFF.

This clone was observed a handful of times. CDR3 sequence reads: CASSEGWQGRFEKLFF. The CDR3 bases are TGTGCCAGCAGTGAAGGCTGGCAGGGGCGGTTTGAAAAACTGTTTTTT. The chain recombines TRBV6-1 with TRBJ1-4; tentatively, D is TRBD1 (6 bases). Germline CDR1 is MNHNS and CDR2 is SASEGT. Trimming pared 1 base from V and 7 bases from J, leaving 16 bases between. CDR3 length equals 16 residues.

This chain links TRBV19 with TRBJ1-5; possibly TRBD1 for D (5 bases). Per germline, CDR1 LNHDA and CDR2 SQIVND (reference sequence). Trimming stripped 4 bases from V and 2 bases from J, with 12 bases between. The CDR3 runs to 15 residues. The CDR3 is CASSSGGLGNQPQHF. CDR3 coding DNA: TGTGCCAGTAGTAGCGGGGGTTTAGGCAATCAGCCCCAGCATTTT.